This T cell receptor (beta chain) was profiled in a study of T-cell memory formation after mild COVID-19. This clonotype has just a few counts. The V gene end was trimmed by 6 bases and the J gene end by 4 bases; junction bases not matched to a gene: 5. Germline V gene data show CDR1 as MNHEY and CDR2 as SVGEGT. This CDR3 has 14 residues. TCRdb re-called the 5' RACE reads through MiXCR, storing one row per CDR3 protein. Of 140,000 to 150,000 distinct CDR3 sequences in the sample, 19% were seen once. The chain links TRBV6-2 or TRBV6-3 to TRBJ1-5, with 8 positions matching TRBD1. Sequencing used PBMCs or a T cell subset sorted from them (not recorded which). The TCR originated in an adult woman who had mild COVID-19 (a few samples of this study predate the infection). Cell type and time point are not known. The CDR3 loop reads CASSQGARNQPQHF. CDR3 nucleotides: TGTGCCAGCAGCCAGGGGGCACGGAATCAGCCCCAGCATTTT.